This T cell receptor (beta chain) was documented in a study of cytotoxic CD8 clonotypes in ibrutinib-treated CLL. Regarding the study as a whole: Baseline clonality, higher than in age-matched healthy donors, tracked circulating CD8+ T-cell counts.

The data were produced by immunoSEQ multiplex PCR, yet TCRdb's version contains in-frame clones alone and is incomplete. The table includes over 95,000 clones, approximately 56% detected once. This clone appeared a few times. Its antigen is not known. Compared with germline, one end of the junction differs, possibly owing to a read error. Germline values: CDR1 SGHVS, CDR2 FNYEAQ. CDR3 length: 14 residues. The sample was PBMCs, taken after 24 months of ibrutinib treatment. The J gene is TRBJ1-4, the V gene TRBV7-6; D unresolved. The sequence was collected from a human donor with chronic lymphocytic leukemia. The DNA of the CDR3 is TGTGCCAGCAGCTTAGCTCAGGTTAATCAAAAACTGTTTTTT. Residues: CASSLAQVNQKLFF.